The clone carrying this TCR beta chain was recorded a few times. The sample is drawn from a study of T cell responses to AZD1222 COVID-19 vaccine. TCRdb keeps only in-frame clones here, not all; method: immunoSEQ multiplex PCR. This sample yields about 110,000 clones, of which 87% are seen a single time; over 4% belongs to the top ten. Sequencing was performed on peripheral blood, taken on day 0 of AZD1222 vaccination. This TCR derives from an adult in good health.

The CDR3 protein is CASRAGLHEEQYF. In nucleotides, the CDR3 is TGTGCCAGCAGGGCCGGCCTCCACGAAGAGCAGTACTTC. The rearrangement links TRBV6-6 to TRBJ2-7; D remains unclear. The germline V and J ends were trimmed by 6 bases and 7 bases, with 16 bases remaining between them. The CDR3 loop spans 13 amino acids. Per germline, CDR1 MNHNY and CDR2 SVGAGI (reference sequence).